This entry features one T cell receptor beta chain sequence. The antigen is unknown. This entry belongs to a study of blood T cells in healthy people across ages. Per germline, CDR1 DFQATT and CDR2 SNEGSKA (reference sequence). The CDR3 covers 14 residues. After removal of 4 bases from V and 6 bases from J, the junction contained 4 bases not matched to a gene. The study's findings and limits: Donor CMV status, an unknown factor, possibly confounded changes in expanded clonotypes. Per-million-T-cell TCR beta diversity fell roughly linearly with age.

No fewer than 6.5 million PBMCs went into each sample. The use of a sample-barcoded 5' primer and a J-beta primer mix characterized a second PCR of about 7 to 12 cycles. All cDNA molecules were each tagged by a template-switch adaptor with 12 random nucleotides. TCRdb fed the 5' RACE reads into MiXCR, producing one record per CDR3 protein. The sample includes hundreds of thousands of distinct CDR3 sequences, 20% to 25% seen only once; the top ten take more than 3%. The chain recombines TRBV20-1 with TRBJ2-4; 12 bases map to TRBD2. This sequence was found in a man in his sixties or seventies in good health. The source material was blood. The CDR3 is CSANPGLAGNIQYF. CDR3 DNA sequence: TGCAGTGCTAACCCGGGACTAGCGGGAAACATTCAGTACTTC.